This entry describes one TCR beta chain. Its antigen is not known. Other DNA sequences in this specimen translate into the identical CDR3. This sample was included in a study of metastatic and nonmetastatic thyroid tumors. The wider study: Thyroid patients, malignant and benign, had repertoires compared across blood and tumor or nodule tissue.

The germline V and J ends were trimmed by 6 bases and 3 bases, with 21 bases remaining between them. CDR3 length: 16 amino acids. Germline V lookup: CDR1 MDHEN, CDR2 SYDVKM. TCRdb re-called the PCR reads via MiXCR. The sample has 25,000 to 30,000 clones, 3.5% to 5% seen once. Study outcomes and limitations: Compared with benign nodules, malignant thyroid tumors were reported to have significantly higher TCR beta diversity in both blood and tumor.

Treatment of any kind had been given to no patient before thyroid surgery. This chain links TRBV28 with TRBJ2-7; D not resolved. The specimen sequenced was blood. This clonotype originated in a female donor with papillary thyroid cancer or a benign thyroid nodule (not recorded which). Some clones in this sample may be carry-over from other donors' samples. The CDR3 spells CASSRAELVPLYEQYF. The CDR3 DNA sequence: TGTGCCAGCAGCCGGGCCGAGCTAGTGCCACTCTACGAGCAGTACTTC.